This is a list of T cell receptor beta chains from one sample in a study of cytomegalovirus exposure and HLA in healthy donors. Generated by immunoSEQ multiplex PCR, the TCRdb table keeps only in-frame clones and is missing some. This sample carries about 130,000 clones, about three quarters of them seen once, and the ten largest clones take about 1.8%. The sequencing input was PBMCs. These receptors all come from a woman aged 35 to 49 in good health and CMV-seronegative. Each CDR3 is given with its conserved first and last residue. A D gene is named only where the DNA matches it firmly. Rows may omit the clone size; those that give it use once, few, many or a size class.

TRBJ1-5 TRBV5-5 . TRBD1 TGTGCCAGCAGCTTGGTAGGGACAGGGTACAATCAGCCCCAGCATTTT CASSLVGTGYNQPQHF
TRBJ2-5 TRBV6-6 . . TGTGCCAGCAGTTACTCCTCCCCGACTATCCAAGAGACCCAGTACTTC CASSYSSPTIQETQYF
TRBJ2-7 TRBV11-2 . TRBD2 TGTGCCAGCAGACTAGCGGTTATCCACGAGCAGTACTTC CASRLAVIHEQYF
TRBJ2-5 TRBV7-9 . . TGTGCCAGCAGCCCTACAGTCGCCCAAGAGACCCAGTACTTC CASSPTVAQETQYF
TRBJ2-2 TRBV19 . . TGTGCCAGTAGGTCACAGCCGAACACCGGGGAGCTGTTTTTT CASRSQPNTGELFF
TRBJ2-3 TRBV7-9 . TRBD2 TGTGCCAGCAGCTGGACTAGCGGGGGGTCCACAGATACGCAGTATTTT CASSWTSGGSTDTQYF
TRBJ2-1 TRBV6-5 . TRBD2 TGTGCCAGCACCGCCGGGACTAGCAGCAATGAGCAGTTCTTC CASTAGTSSNEQFF
TRBJ1-6 TRBV2 . . TGTGCCAGCAGGGAATACAATAATTCACCCCTCCACTTT CASREYNNSPLHF
TRBJ1-1 TRBV5-3 . . TGTGCCAGGGCCGGAAATAGGGGGTATTTAGAAGCTTTCTTT CARAGNRGYLEAFF
TRBJ1-1 TRBV2 . . TGTGCCAGCAGCACCGAGACAGAGAACACTGAAGCTTTCTTT CASSTETENTEAFF
TRBJ2-3 TRBV4-1 . . TGCGCCAGCAGCCAAGAACGAGGAGATACGCAGTATTTT CASSQERGDTQYF
TRBJ2-7 TRBV2 . . TGTGCCAGCAGTGTAGGGAGACGAAGCTACGAGCAGTACTTC CASSVGRRSYEQYF
TRBJ1-2 TRBV6-5 . . TGTGCCAGCAGTTCCAGGGGCGCGATCTATGGCTACACCTTC CASSSRGAIYGYTF
TRBJ1-1 TRBV27 . . TGTGCCAGCAAGAGGAACACTGAGGCTTTCTTT CASKRNTEAFF
TRBJ1-6 TRBV6-4 . . TGTGCCAGCAGTGACGGGGCATCCCTCCACTTT CASSDGASLHF
TRBJ2-4 TRBV9 . TRBD2 TGTGCCAGCAGCGTAGGCTCCCAGCGGGGTTCGGACATTCAGTACTTC CASSVGSQRGSDIQYF
TRBJ1-2 TRBV11-2 . . TGTGCCAGCAGCTTTCTTGGGCGGGATGGCTACACCTTC CASSFLGRDGYTF
TRBJ2-7 TRBV10-3 . . TGTGCCATCAGTGTCTCGGTCCCAAAGAGCGACGAGCAGTACTTC CAISVSVPKSDEQYF
TRBJ2-3 TRBV28 once TRBD2 TGTGCCAGCAACTTAGGGAGGGCCACAGATACGCAGTATTTT CASNLGRATDTQYF
TRBJ1-2 TRBV27 . . TGTGCCAGCAGTTTCAGGGGCAACTATGGCTACACCTTC CASSFRGNYGYTF
TRBJ2-5 TRBV9 . TRBD2 TGTGCCAGCAGCGTAGGGACTAGCGGGATAAAGGAGACCCAGTACTTC CASSVGTSGIKETQYF
TRBJ1-1 TRBV5-1 once . TGCGCCAGCAGCTCAGGCTGGATGAACACTGAAGCTTTCTTT CASSSGWMNTEAFF
TRBJ2-5 TRBV19 once TRBD1 TGTGCCAGCGGACAGGGGGCGAGGACGGCGGAGACCCAGTACTTC CASGQGARTAETQYF
TRBJ2-7 TRBV28 . . TGTGCCAGCAGTAAGACAGTTTACGAGCAGTACTTC CASSKTVYEQYF
TRBJ2-2 TRBV27 . . TGTGCCAGCCAACCGGACAGTTACACCGGGGAGCTGTTTTTT CASQPDSYTGELFF
TRBJ2-5 TRBV7-9 . . TGTGCCAGCAGCCCACTAGTCGAAGAGACCCAGTACTTC CASSPLVEETQYF
TRBJ1-6 TRBV2 . . TGTGCCAGCATACTACAGGGCACCACCTATAATTCACCCCTCCACTTT CASILQGTTYNSPLHF
TRBJ1-1 TRBV19 . TRBD1 TGTGCCAGTAGTCCAAGGGACAGTGGGAACACTGAAGCTTTCTTT CASSPRDSGNTEAFF
TRBJ1-2 TRBV28 . . TGTGCCAGCAGTGATGGGACAATCTATGGCTACACCTTC CASSDGTIYGYTF
TRBJ2-3 TRBV6-5 few . TGTGCCAGCAGTAACAGGGCAGGAACAGATACGCAGTATTTT CASSNRAGTDTQYF
TRBJ2-1 TRBV9 . . TGTGCCAGCAGCGTAGACGGTCAAAACTACAATGAGCAGTTCTTC CASSVDGQNYNEQFF
TRBJ2-6 TRBV28 once . TGTGCCAGCAGCGCGCAGGGCTCTGGGGCCAACGGCCTGACTTTC CASSAQGSGANGLTF
TRBJ2-2 TRBV29-1 . TRBD2 TGCAGCGTTGAAGGGGCGGGGGACCACACCGGGGAGCTGTTTTTT CSVEGAGDHTGELFF
TRBJ1-5 TRBV7-7 once . TGTGCCAGCAGCCCCCACACAGGGAATAGCAATCAGCCCCAGCATTTT CASSPHTGNSNQPQHF